These T cell receptor beta chains were read from a single sample in a study of beta chain features in type 1 diabetes. The repertoire was sequenced with immunoSEQ multiplex PCR; TCRdb's copy has only in-frame clones and lacks some. In the table there are 300,000 to 400,000 clones, around 8% of which are singletons. Source material: central memory CD4+ T cells from blood. The receptors derive from a woman under 30 in good health. Each CDR3 is given with its conserved first and last residue. The order of the fields is clone size, V gene, J gene, D gene, CDR3 protein, CDR3 DNA. D genes are given only for firm matches. Clone size is given for some rows only: seen once, a few or many times, or a class if the clone is expanded.

abundance: NA
v_gene: TRBV7-2
j_gene: TRBJ2-7
d_gene: TRBD1
CDR3aa: CASSNTGGYEQYF
CDR3nt: TGTGCCAGCAGCAACACAGGGGGCTACGAGCAGTACTTC

abundance: NA
v_gene: TRBV7-9
j_gene: TRBJ2-5
d_gene: NA
CDR3aa: CASSWILEYQETQYF
CDR3nt: TGTGCCAGCAGCTGGATACTGGAATACCAAGAGACCCAGTACTTC

abundance: NA
v_gene: TRBV27
j_gene: TRBJ2-2
d_gene: TRBD1
CDR3aa: CASSPDRGLAGELFF
CDR3nt: TGTGCCAGCAGCCCCGACAGGGGGCTGGCCGGGGAGCTGTTTTTT

abundance: NA
v_gene: TRBV9
j_gene: TRBJ2-1
d_gene: TRBD2
CDR3aa: CASSVVGLAGVGEQFF
CDR3nt: TGTGCCAGCAGCGTAGTCGGTCTAGCGGGAGTTGGGGAGCAGTTCTTC

abundance: NA
v_gene: TRBV27
j_gene: TRBJ2-1
d_gene: TRBD2
CDR3aa: CASRPEVAGSNYQQFF
CDR3nt: TGTGCCAGCAGGCCGGAGGTAGCGGGATCCAATTACCAGCAGTTCTTC

abundance: few
v_gene: TRBV28
j_gene: TRBJ2-3
d_gene: TRBD2
CDR3aa: CASSSSGSFTDTQYF
CDR3nt: TGTGCCAGCAGTAGTAGCGGGAGTTTCACAGATACGCAGTATTTT

abundance: NA
v_gene: TRBV7-2
j_gene: TRBJ1-1
d_gene: NA
CDR3aa: CATDRMNTEAFF
CDR3nt: TGTGCCACGGACAGAATGAACACTGAAGCTTTCTTT

abundance: many
v_gene: TRBV6-6
j_gene: TRBJ1-5
d_gene: NA
CDR3aa: CASSYLVDQPQHF
CDR3nt: TGTGCCAGCAGTTACTTGGTGGATCAGCCCCAGCATTTT

abundance: NA
v_gene: TRBV4-3
j_gene: TRBJ2-7
d_gene: NA
CDR3aa: CASSHRKQGTYEQYF
CDR3nt: TGCGCCAGCAGCCACCGAAAGCAGGGGACCTACGAGCAGTACTTC

abundance: NA
v_gene: TRBV6-5
j_gene: TRBJ2-1
d_gene: NA
CDR3aa: CASSRRVRYNEQFF
CDR3nt: TGTGCCAGCAGCAGGCGGGTGCGGTACAATGAGCAGTTCTTC

abundance: few
v_gene: TRBV5-6
j_gene: TRBJ1-2
d_gene: NA
CDR3aa: CASRGHRSDGYTF
CDR3nt: TGTGCCAGCAGGGGCCACAGGTCGGATGGCTACACCTTC

abundance: few
v_gene: TRBV27
j_gene: TRBJ1-5
d_gene: TRBD1
CDR3aa: CASSPMTGANSNQPQHF
CDR3nt: TGTGCCAGCAGTCCAATGACAGGGGCAAATAGCAATCAGCCCCAGCATTTT

abundance: few
v_gene: TRBV28
j_gene: TRBJ1-4
d_gene: NA
CDR3aa: CASQPGPREKLFF
CDR3nt: TGTGCCAGCCAGCCGGGACCCAGGGAAAAACTGTTTTTT

abundance: NA
v_gene: TRBV27
j_gene: TRBJ2-1
d_gene: TRBD2
CDR3aa: CASSLSGLAGRNEQFF
CDR3nt: TGTGCCAGCAGTTTATCCGGACTAGCGGGAAGGAATGAGCAGTTCTTC

abundance: few
v_gene: TRBV7-2
j_gene: TRBJ2-5
d_gene: TRBD1
CDR3aa: CASSPGQGASQYF
CDR3nt: TGTGCCAGCAGTCCCGGACAGGGGGCCTCCCAGTACTTC

abundance: few
v_gene: TRBV7-3
j_gene: TRBJ2-1
d_gene: NA
CDR3aa: CASSPRIYNEQFF
CDR3nt: TGTGCCAGCAGCCCCCGCATTTACAATGAGCAGTTCTTC

abundance: few
v_gene: TRBV6-5
j_gene: TRBJ1-1
d_gene: TRBD1
CDR3aa: CASSLQGPNTEAFF
CDR3nt: TGTGCCAGCAGTCTACAGGGGCCCAACACTGAAGCTTTCTTT

abundance: NA
v_gene: TRBV4-3
j_gene: TRBJ2-2
d_gene: NA
CDR3aa: CASSQGGLVGELFF
CDR3nt: TGCGCCAGCAGCCAAGGCGGCCTAGTAGGGGAGCTGTTTTTT

abundance: many
v_gene: TRBV4-2
j_gene: TRBJ2-3
d_gene: NA
CDR3aa: CASSQDLNGRLQYF
CDR3nt: TGTGCCAGCAGCCAAGATCTGAATGGGCGGTTGCAGTATTTT

abundance: NA
v_gene: TRBV25-1
j_gene: TRBJ1-3
d_gene: NA
CDR3aa: CASSLSQGNTIYF
CDR3nt: TGTGCCAGCAGTCTCTCACAGGGAAACACCATATATTTT

abundance: NA
v_gene: TRBV7-2
j_gene: TRBJ1-2
d_gene: TRBD1
CDR3aa: CASSRMTGGYGYTF
CDR3nt: TGTGCCAGCAGCCGTATGACAGGGGGCTATGGCTACACCTTC

abundance: few
v_gene: TRBV4-1
j_gene: TRBJ1-3
d_gene: NA
CDR3aa: CASSQESTNSGNTIYF
CDR3nt: TGCGCCAGCAGCCAAGAGTCTACGAACTCTGGAAACACCATATATTTT

abundance: NA
v_gene: TRBV11-3
j_gene: TRBJ2-5
d_gene: NA
CDR3aa: CASSLANRETQYF
CDR3nt: TGTGCCAGCAGCCTCGCCAATAGGGAGACCCAGTACTTC

abundance: NA
v_gene: TRBV4-3
j_gene: TRBJ2-1
d_gene: TRBD1
CDR3aa: CASSQTGTGSYNEQFF
CDR3nt: TGCGCCAGCAGCCAAACCGGGACAGGCTCCTACAATGAGCAGTTCTTC

abundance: NA
v_gene: TRBV28
j_gene: TRBJ2-5
d_gene: TRBD2
CDR3aa: CASRGTRDYQETQYF
CDR3nt: TGTGCCAGCAGGGGGACCCGGGACTATCAAGAGACCCAGTACTTC

abundance: NA
v_gene: TRBV7-2
j_gene: TRBJ2-7
d_gene: NA
CDR3aa: CASSLNRGYYEQYF
CDR3nt: TGTGCCAGCAGCTTAAATCGCGGATACTACGAGCAGTACTTC

abundance: NA
v_gene: TRBV9
j_gene: TRBJ2-3
d_gene: NA
CDR3aa: CASSVGGGSTDTQYF
CDR3nt: TGTGCCAGCAGCGTAGGCGGCGGGAGCACAGATACGCAGTATTTT

abundance: many
v_gene: TRBV21-1
j_gene: TRBJ1-1
d_gene: NA
CDR3aa: CASSITSGVSTEAFF
CDR3nt: TGTGCCAGCAGCATAACCTCAGGGGTGAGCACTGAAGCTTTCTTT

abundance: many
v_gene: TRBV28
j_gene: TRBJ1-2
d_gene: TRBD1
CDR3aa: CATLSGTGARYGYTF
CDR3nt: TGTGCCACCCTGTCCGGGACAGGGGCCAGGTATGGCTACACCTTC

abundance: NA
v_gene: TRBV7-2
j_gene: TRBJ2-7
d_gene: TRBD1
CDR3aa: CASTTTGTGAYEQYF
CDR3nt: TGTGCCAGCACCACTACCGGGACAGGGGCCTACGAGCAGTACTTC

abundance: NA
v_gene: TRBV27
j_gene: TRBJ2-4
d_gene: NA
CDR3aa: CASATGPLAKNIQYF
CDR3nt: TGTGCCAGCGCAACAGGGCCCCTAGCCAAAAACATTCAGTACTTC

abundance: few
v_gene: TRBV6-5
j_gene: TRBJ2-1
d_gene: TRBD1
CDR3aa: CASSRTGDVGNEQFF
CDR3nt: TGTGCCAGCAGCCGGACAGGAGATGTTGGTAATGAGCAGTTCTTC

abundance: NA
v_gene: TRBV5-1
j_gene: TRBJ2-3
d_gene: TRBD2
CDR3aa: CASSLELAGGTDTQYF
CDR3nt: TGCGCCAGCAGCTTGGAACTAGCGGGAGGCACAGATACGCAGTATTTT